The entry below describes one T cell receptor beta chain. Trimming left V 1 base short and J 5 bases short, with 15 bases between. The CDR3 runs to 16 residues. Germline CDR1 is SGHVS and CDR2 is FQNEAQ. The sample comes from a study of shared clonotypes between healthy human individuals. Some clones are missing from TCRdb's copy, which holds only in-frame ones; the method was immunoSEQ multiplex PCR. The sample lists a few hundred thousand clones; 87% were seen once. The V gene is TRBV7-8, the J gene TRBJ2-1, with D hard to call. The source is a man between 18 and 35 years old in good health. Sequenced material: memory CD8+ T cells sorted from blood. Documented subset: CD45RO+ cells pooled with CCR7-negative TemRA cells. The chain's CDR3 is CASSLGPLDADNEQFF. In DNA, the CDR3 is TGTGCCAGCAGCTTAGGTCCTTTGGATGCCGACAATGAGCAGTTCTTC. The whole variable domain, filled in from reference TRBV7-8 and TRBJ2-1, reads GAGVSQSPRYKVAKRGQDVALRCDPISGHVSLFWYQQALGQGPEFLTYFQNEAQLDKSGLPSDRFFAERPEGSVSTLKIQRTQQEDSAVYLCASSLGPLDADNEQFFGPGTRLTVL.